Listed below are T cell receptor beta chains from one sample, sequenced in a study of T-cell reconstitution after alpha-beta-depleted transplantation in children. TCRdb analysed the PCR reads with MiXCR anew, one entry per CDR3 protein. The sample consists of 530,000 or so distinct CDR3 sequences, over 25% of them appearing once. The material sequenced was PBMCs, taken before TCRalphabeta/CD19-depleted stem cell transplant. These receptors came from a boy younger than two with Wiskott-Aldrich syndrome, due to receive a stem cell transplant. The CDR3 runs from the conserved cysteine through the conserved F or W. D genes are given only for firm matches. Expanded clones get a size class; other rows say once, few or many, or leave the size out.

TRBJ2-7	.	.	TRBV15	TGTGCCACCAGCTACCGGTGGGCCGGCGGGTACGAGCAGTACTTC	CATSYRWAGGYEQYF
TRBJ2-1	.	few	TRBV7-9	TGTGCCAGCAGCGGTCATAGGGTCTTCAATGAGCAGTTCTTC	CASSGHRVFNEQFF
TRBJ2-2	TRBD1	.	TRBV10-2	TGCGCCAGCAGAGAGAAACAGGGGACCACCGGGGAGCTGTTTTTT	CASREKQGTTGELFF
TRBJ2-1	.	few	TRBV15	TGTGCCACCAGCAGATCCCCCTCTAGCGACTCCTACAATGAGCAGTTCTTC	CATSRSPSSDSYNEQFF
TRBJ1-6	.	.	TRBV20-1	TGCAGTGCTAGGGGCGGAGACTATAATTCACCCCTCCACTTT	CSARGGDYNSPLHF
TRBJ2-7	TRBD2	.	TRBV27	TGTGCCAGCAGTCCCTCTAGCGGGGGCCTTTACTACGAGCAGTACTTC	CASSPSSGGLYYEQYF
TRBJ1-6	.	.	TRBV5-5	TGTGCCAGCAGGTCCCGGTCCAGGGATTCACCCCTCCACTTT	CASRSRSRDSPLHF
TRBJ2-3	.	few	TRBV6-1	TGTGCCAGCAGTGAAGATGTGGGGGATACGCAGTATTTT	CASSEDVGDTQYF
TRBJ1-1	.	few	TRBV5-1	TGCGCCAGCAGCTTTCTCATAGAGGGCAGCCCGACTGAAGCTTTCTTT	CASSFLIEGSPTEAFF
TRBJ2-2	TRBD2	few	TRBV5-1	TGCGCCAGCAGCTTATACGGGACTAGCGGTCTGACCGGGGAGCTGTTTTTT	CASSLYGTSGLTGELFF
TRBJ2-6	TRBD2	once	TRBV5-1	TGCGCCAGCAGCTTGAGTTCTAGCGGGATATCTGGGGCCAACGTCCTGACTTTC	CASSLSSSGISGANVLTF
TRBJ2-1	TRBD2	few	TRBV30	TGTGCCTGGGCTCAGCAGCGGGAGTGGAATGAGCAGTTCTTC	CAWAQQREWNEQFF
TRBJ1-2	.	.	TRBV6-6	TGTGCCAGCAGTCCACAGGGATCAGATGGCTACACCTTC	CASSPQGSDGYTF
TRBJ1-2	TRBD1	few	TRBV5-1	TGCGCCAGCAGCGACCGGGACAGACTTAACTATGGCTACACCTTC	CASSDRDRLNYGYTF
TRBJ2-6	.	.	TRBV7-3	TGTGCCAGCAGCTTAACGTACAGGGCCTCTTCTGGGGCCAACGTCCTGACTTTC	CASSLTYRASSGANVLTF
TRBJ1-1	.	.	TRBV6-5	TGTGCCAGCAGTTACTCGATTTCGGACACTGAAGCTTTCTTT	CASSYSISDTEAFF
TRBJ2-3	TRBD2	few	TRBV5-1	TGCGCCAGCAGCTTTAGCGGGAGAGACACAGATACGCAGTATTTT	CASSFSGRDTDTQYF
TRBJ1-4	.	few	TRBV10-3	TGTGCCATCAGTGATTTGGGAGGGGGAAAACTGTTTTTT	CAISDLGGGKLFF
TRBJ2-1	.	few	TRBV29-1	.	CSVGTGAEFF
TRBJ2-5	.	.	TRBV7-6	TGTGCCAGCAGCTTAGCCAGGAGCCTCCAAGAGACCCAGTACTTC	CASSLARSLQETQYF
TRBJ2-2	TRBD2	.	TRBV14	TGTGCCAGCAGCCTAGGTAGCGGGAGGCTCACCGGGGAGCTGTTTTTT	CASSLGSGRLTGELFF
TRBJ2-7	TRBD2	.	TRBV12-3/TRBV12-4	TGTGCCAGCAGTCCACGCCGCGGACTAGGGGAAACCTACGAGCAGTACTTC	CASSPRRGLGETYEQYF
TRBJ2-2	.	.	TRBV5-1	TGCGCCAGCAGCTTGTATAGCATCCGATTTTCCGACGGGGAGCTGTTTTTT	CASSLYSIRFSDGELFF
TRBJ1-6	TRBD1	few	TRBV10-3	TGTGCCATCAGTGACAAGACAGGGGGGAATTCACCCCTCCACTTT	CAISDKTGGNSPLHF
TRBJ2-3	.	.	TRBV30	TGTGCCTGGGGCAGGGCTAGCGTAAGCACAGATACGCAGTATTTT	CAWGRASVSTDTQYF
TRBJ2-1	TRBD2	.	TRBV6-2/TRBV6-3	TGTGCCAGCAGTTACTCGGGATTTTCGACTCTAGCGGGAGGAAGGTACAATGAGCAGTTCTTC	CASSYSGFSTLAGGRYNEQFF
TRBJ1-4	.	.	TRBV27	TGTGCCAGCAGTTTTCGTCCCGGTAATGAAAAACTGTTTTTT	CASSFRPGNEKLFF
TRBJ2-1	TRBD2	.	TRBV5-6	TGTGCCAGCAGCTTGTTCTGGCGGGAGTTCTCCTACAATGAGCAGTTCTTC	CASSLFWREFSYNEQFF
TRBJ2-5	TRBD1	.	TRBV28	TGTGCCAGCAGTTTAGGGACAGGGAGCATGGCCCAGTACTTC	CASSLGTGSMAQYF
TRBJ2-2	TRBD1	few	TRBV28	TGTGCCAGCAGAAACGACAGGGATTACACCGGGGAGCTGTTTTTT	CASRNDRDYTGELFF
TRBJ2-3	TRBD2	many	TRBV10-3	TGTGCCATCAGTGCACTAGCGAGGAGAGATACGCAGTATTTT	CAISALARRDTQYF
TRBJ2-5	TRBD2	.	TRBV11-1	TGTGCCAGCCAGAGTTGGGCGGGAGCGGAGACCCAGTACTTC	CASQSWAGAETQYF
TRBJ1-1	TRBD1	few	TRBV5-1	TGCGCCAGCAGCAATCTTAGGGACAGCGGGTTGTTTAGTGATTCAATGGGCACTGAAGCTTTCTTT	CASSNLRDSGLFSDSMGTEAFF
TRBJ2-1	.	.	TRBV20-1	TGCAGTGCTAGAACTAGCTGGCTTTCCTACAATGAGCAGTTCTTC	CSARTSWLSYNEQFF
TRBJ1-4	.	.	TRBV4-2	TGTGCCAGCAGCCAAAGGCGGGACACGGAAAAACTGTTTTTT	CASSQRRDTEKLFF
TRBJ2-6	.	.	TRBV21-1	TGTGCCAGCAGCAAAGTGGGGCGAATCGCCCCCTCTGGGGCCAACGTCCTGACTTTC	CASSKVGRIAPSGANVLTF
TRBJ2-2	.	.	TRBV29-1	TGCAGCGTTGATGCAGGCTACACCGGGGAGCTGTTTTTT	CSVDAGYTGELFF
TRBJ1-6	.	few	TRBV28	TGTGCCAGCAGCTTTGACCTGAATTCACCCCTCCACTTT	CASSFDLNSPLHF
TRBJ2-1	TRBD2	few	TRBV5-1	TGCGCCAGCAGCCTGATAGCGGGAGGGCCTTTCAATGAGCAGTTCTTC	CASSLIAGGPFNEQFF
TRBJ2-7	.	.	TRBV5-1	TGCGCCAGTACGAGCGGACCCCCCCATGAGCAGTACTTC	CASTSGPPHEQYF
TRBJ1-2	TRBD1	.	TRBV20-1	TGCAGTGCCCCCAGGGGACAGGGCCTCGTCGGCTACACCTTC	CSAPRGQGLVGYTF
TRBJ2-1	TRBD2	few	TRBV2	TGTGCCAGCAGGCACGATAGCGGGAGTTCGTTCTTC	CASRHDSGSSFF
TRBJ2-2	.	few	TRBV5-1	TGCGCCAGCAGCCTCGGAGGGCCCGTCGGGGAGCTGTTTTTT	CASSLGGPVGELFF
TRBJ1-2	TRBD1	.	TRBV27	TGTGCCAGCAGTTTAGGGACAGGGGTGAATGGCTACACCTTC	CASSLGTGVNGYTF
TRBJ2-1	.	.	TRBV5-1	TGCGCCAGCAGCTTGGATGGGACAAGAAGCTCCTACAATGAGCAGTTCTTC	CASSLDGTRSSYNEQFF
TRBJ2-1	TRBD2	many	TRBV10-3	TGTGCCATCAGTGTCGGGACTAGCTCCTACAATGAGCAGTTCTTC	CAISVGTSSYNEQFF
TRBJ2-1	TRBD2	.	TRBV29-1	TGCAGCGTCACTAGCGGGAGGGTACTCGATGAGCAGTTCTTC	CSVTSGRVLDEQFF
TRBJ1-2	.	.	TRBV15	TGTGCCACCAGCAGAACCCGTAACTATGGCTACACCTTC	CATSRTRNYGYTF
TRBJ1-4	TRBD1	few	TRBV10-3	TGTGCCATCAGTAGGGGACAGATGACAACTAATGAAAAACTGTTTTTT	CAISRGQMTTNEKLFF
TRBJ2-5	.	.	TRBV12-3/TRBV12-4	TGTGCCAGCAGTTTAAGCAGGGGTGGAGAGACCCAGTACTTC	CASSLSRGGETQYF
TRBJ1-2	.	.	TRBV5-4	TGTGCCAGCAGCCTGGGGACAAGCACTAACTATGGCTACACCTTC	CASSLGTSTNYGYTF
TRBJ2-1	TRBD2	few	TRBV28	TGTGCCAGCAACTGGGGCGGGAGCTCCTACAATGAGCAGTTCTTC	CASNWGGSSYNEQFF
TRBJ2-7	.	.	TRBV5-1	TGCGCCAGCAGCTTGGACGGTTCCCGGGGTGACGAGCAGTACTTC	CASSLDGSRGDEQYF